The clone carrying this TCR beta chain has at least ten counts. The sample originates from a study of read filtering for tumor transcriptome and immune sequencing. The library was built from about 0.4 ug RNA with molecular barcoded adaptors for alpha/delta and beta/gamma chains. TCRdb itself ran the reads through MiXCR, one entry per CDR3 protein. The sample has under 150,000 distinct CDR3 sequences, 13% seen once; the top ten hold 7.5% to 10%. This clonotype originated in a donor aged 40 or older with multiple myeloma. What was sequenced was a population of CD138-negative cells sorted from bone marrow.

The CDR3 sequence: CASSGVYGHEQFF. Here the CDR3 DNA reads TGTGCCAGCAGTGGGGTATACGGGCATGAGCAGTTCTTC. This chain links TRBV6-2 or TRBV6-3 with TRBJ2-1, with D unresolved. The CDR3 is 13 amino acids. Per germline, CDR1 MNHEY and CDR2 SVGEGT. Trimming took 5 bases from V and 8 from J, leaving 13 bases between them.